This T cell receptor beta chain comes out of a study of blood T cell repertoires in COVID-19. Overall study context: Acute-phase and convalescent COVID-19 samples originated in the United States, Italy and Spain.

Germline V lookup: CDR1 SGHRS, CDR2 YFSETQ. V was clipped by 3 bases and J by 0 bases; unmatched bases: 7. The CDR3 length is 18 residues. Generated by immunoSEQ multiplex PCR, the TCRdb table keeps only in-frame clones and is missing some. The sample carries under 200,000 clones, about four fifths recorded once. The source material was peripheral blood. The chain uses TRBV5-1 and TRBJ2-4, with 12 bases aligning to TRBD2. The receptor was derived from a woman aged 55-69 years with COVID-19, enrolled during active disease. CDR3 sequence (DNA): TGCGCCAGCAGCTCCTGGACTAGCGGGGCCTTAGCCAAAAACATTCAGTACTTC. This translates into CASSSWTSGALAKNIQYF.